Listed here are 2 T cell receptor beta chains from one sample, sequenced in a study of blood T cell repertoires in COVID-19. Libraries were prepared by immunoSEQ multiplex PCR; TCRdb keeps only in-frame clonotypes and omits some of them. The sample consists of about 110,000 clones, approximately 84% of them appearing once. The sequencing input was peripheral blood. The receptors derive from a man aged 35 to 55 with acute or convalescent COVID-19.

The rearrangement uses TRBV20-1 and TRBJ1-6; possibly TRBD1 for D (6 bases). The CDR3 runs to 13 residues. From germline, CDR1 is DFQATT and CDR2 SNEGSKA (reference sequence). Deletions cut 3 bases from V and 6 bases from J, with 9 bases between. The CDR3 loop reads CSASTGRNSPLHF. In DNA form, the CDR3 reads TGCAGTGCTAGTACAGGGCGTAATTCACCCCTCCACTTT.

This chain joins TRBV28 and TRBJ2-1; the D gene is possibly TRBD1 (6 bases). CDR3 size: 14 residues. Germline loops: CDR1 MDHEN, CDR2 SYDVKM. The V and J ends lost 3 bases and 12 bases respectively, with 18 bases between them. CDR3 DNA: TGTGCCAGCAGTTTGTGGCAGGGGAACGTGGGGCAGTTCTTC. Translation: CASSLWQGNVGQFF.